This T cell receptor beta chain was retrieved from a study of blood T cell repertoires in COVID-19 (TCRdb year 2020). In terms of the full investigation: Samples covering the acute and convalescent phases of COVID-19 were provided by collaborators in the United States, Italy and Spain. The material from the prospective study consisted of cDNA or gDNA derived from T cells, B-cell-depleted T cells, or PBMCs. Deeply sampled blood TCRbeta repertoires from subjects exposed to, actively infected with, or recovered from COVID-19 were included in the dataset. The repertoires were released in a freely available public database meant as a resource for research on the immune response to SARS-CoV-2. Samples were obtained from the ongoing ImmuneRACE study (first 160 participants) and from about 1,300 subjects provided by 6 global collaborators. Nearly every sample came with metadata listing a de-identified subject ID, COVID-19 status, age in years and sex. Where HLA class I and class II types were available, the types were taken from metadata supplied by the sample provider, not from assay-based typing. On the study overall, not on this receptor specifically: Clinical and demographic metadata were provided uncurated, with the amount varying by source and participant.

With regard to this clone: The target of this receptor is not known. The record has no base qualities; no much larger clone is one base away.

TCRbeta CDR3 regions were amplified from genomic DNA using the immunoSEQ Assay, a bias-controlled multiplex PCR. The study's own analysis went as follows. Within the assay, amplification of reference gene primers was used to estimate how many nucleated cells each sample contained. To quantify the absolute abundance of each unique TCRbeta CDR3 rearrangement, sequence reads were collapsed and filtered. For each sample, productive Simpson clonality was calculated by taking the square root of Simpson's diversity index across productive rearrangements. TCRdb mirrors the immuneACCESS table, restricted to in-frame sequences. Some clones are absent from its copies; in checked studies, under half trace to an unresolved V gene, and the reason for the others is unknown. The DNA gave D and trimming, while V, J and clone size come from that table. The sample table holds fewer than 350,000 clones, of which more than 75% were seen once. In total, the top ten clones hold about 10% of the sample.

Collaborating institutions collected whole blood in K2EDTA tubes following their own protocols. For TCRbeta analysis, collaborators shipped samples in one of three forms: frozen whole blood, isolated PBMCs, or DNA extracted from either of those sample types. According to the germline V gene (reference sequence), CDR1 reads LNHDA and CDR2 reads SQIVND. The CDR3 runs 18 amino acids, cysteine and phenylalanine included. Of the read, only the CDR3 DNA is kept; its 54 bases are in frame from base 1. Relative to germline, V is missing 7 bases and J is missing 1 base, with 12 bases of the junction outside any gene match.

The receptor chain draws on TRBV19 and TRBJ1-6, and 8 bases in between align with TRBD1. The sample was peripheral blood. The receptor comes from a man aged 35 to 55 with active or convalescent COVID-19. The CDR3 reads CASTESGGRYSYNSPLHF. The DNA sequence is as follows: TGTGCCAGTACCGAATCAGGGGGCAGATATTCCTATAATTCACCCCTCCACTTT. The full variable domain, completed from the reference TRBV19 and TRBJ1-6 proteins outside the CDR3, reads DGGITQSPKYLFRKEGQNVTLSCEQNLNHDAMYWYRQDPGQGLRLIYYSQIVNDFQKGDIAEGYSVSREKKESFPLTVTSAQKNPTAFYLCASTESGGRYSYNSPLHFGNGTRLTVT.